Below are 22 T cell receptor beta chains sequenced from a single sample in a study of cytomegalovirus exposure and HLA in healthy donors (dated by TCRdb to about 2017). The library was made by the immunoSEQ multiplex PCR assay. For the multiplex PCR, a mixture combining 60 forward primers for TCR Vbeta segments and 13 reverse primers for TCR Jbeta segments was used. This immuneACCESS table, as held by TCRdb, lists in-frame sequences with V and J called but not all clones. Of the missing ones, under half trace to an unresolved V gene in checked studies; the others have no known cause. Across this sample there are some 200,000 clones, with almost 70% seen only once. About 3% of the sample is in the top ten clones. Source material: PBMCs. These receptors all stem from a man aged 40-49 years in good health and CMV-seropositive.

The rearrangement joins TRBV5-1 to TRBJ2-3; maybe TRBD2 (6 bases). This CDR3 is built from 18 residues. V was shortened by 0 bases and J by 3 bases, with 20 bases between the two germline ends. Germline-derived CDR1 and CDR2 are SGHRS and YFSETQ. The chain's CDR3 is CASSLGVVRGGRTDTQYF. The CDR3, as DNA: TGCGCCAGCAGCTTGGGGGTAGTGAGGGGAGGACGGACAGATACGCAGTATTTT.

The V call is TRBV5-1, the J call TRBJ2-7; maybe TRBD2 (5 bases). Germline CDR1 SGHRS, CDR2 YFSETQ. V was pared by 0 bases and J by 0 bases, with 10 bases between. This CDR3 has 15 amino acids. The CDR3 DNA is TGCGCCAGCAGCTTGGAGGTGGGGAGCTCCTACGAGCAGTACTTC. Translation gives CASSLEVGSSYEQYF.

The J gene is TRBJ1-5, the V gene TRBV28; no firm D call. Trimming removed 1 base from V and 6 bases from J, with 10 bases in between. CDR3 length: 14 residues. CDR1 MDHEN and CDR2 SYDVKM come from the germline V gene. In DNA, the CDR3 is TGTGCCAGCAGTTTATCCGTGTTTTTTCAGCCCCAGCATTTT. This gives the protein CASSLSVFFQPQHF.

This clone was recorded once. The CDR3 spells CASSLAGTRGGNEQFF. The CDR3 DNA is TGTGCCAGCAGCTTAGCAGGCACCCGGGGGGGGAATGAGCAGTTCTTC. This chain joins TRBV7-2 and TRBJ2-1, with 8 bases lining up with TRBD2. The CDR3 has 16 residues. The germline V gene encodes CDR1 SGHTA and CDR2 FQGNSA. V was clipped by 0 bases and J by 7 bases; unmatched bases: 8. Supplemented by reference TRBV7-2 and TRBJ2-1, the full variable domain reads GAGVSQSPSNKVTEKGKDVELRCDPISGHTALYWYRQSLGQGLEFLIYFQGNSAPDKSGLPSDRFSAERTGGSVSTLTIQRTQQEDSAVYLCASSLAGTRGGNEQFFGPGTRLTVL.

The sample holds one count of this clone. The chain employs TRBV28 and TRBJ2-7, with 12 bases that match TRBD1. The CDR3 spans 17 residues. Germline-derived CDR1 and CDR2 are MDHEN and SYDVKM. V lost 4 bases, J lost 1 base, and 8 bases stayed unmatched. This CDR3 is CASSYTGQGAGSYEQYF. The CDR3 DNA reads as TGTGCCAGCAGTTATACGGGACAGGGGGCCGGGTCCTACGAGCAGTACTTC.

The chain carries TRBV28 and TRBJ2-3; 7 bases align to TRBD2. This CDR3 is 15 amino acids long. The J segment lost 6 bases and the V segment lost 3 bases, leaving 9 bases of the junction unmatched. From germline, CDR1 is MDHEN and CDR2 SYDVKM. CDR3 region: CASSFRLAGRDTQYF. CDR3 in DNA: TGTGCCAGCAGTTTCAGATTAGCGGGCAGGGATACGCAGTATTTT.

This chain joins TRBV28 and TRBJ2-7; D unresolved. V gave up 7 bases and J gave up 5 bases, with 9 bases separating them. Looked up from germline, CDR1 is MDHEN and CDR2 is SYDVKM. The CDR3 loop spans 11 amino acids. The CDR3 region has the DNA TGTGCCAGCACGAGGCGGAACGAGCAGTACTTC. This codes for CASTRRNEQYF. The full variable domain, in which reference TRBV28 and TRBJ2-7 provide the parts outside the CDR3, is DVKVTQSSRYLVKRTGEKVFLECVQDMDHENMFWYRQDPGLGLRLIYFSYDVKMKEKGDIPEGYSVSREKKERFSLILESASTNQTSMYLCASTRRNEQYFGPGTRLTVT.

V is TRBV11-2 and J is TRBJ1-5, with a possible D match to TRBD1 (5 bases). The CDR3 is 15 residues long. V was clipped by 5 bases and J by 0 bases, with 11 bases between them. Germline-derived CDR1 and CDR2 are SGHAT and FQNNGV. The CDR3 DNA is TGTGCCAGCAGCCCCGCGGGGGATAGCAATCAGCCCCAGCATTTT. Translation gives CASSPAGDSNQPQHF.

This chain joins TRBV4-1 and TRBJ1-4; D is possibly TRBD1 (5 bases). The CDR3 runs 13 residues. Germline V lookup: CDR1 MGHRA, CDR2 YSYEKL. Trimming took 1 base from V and 7 from J, leaving 7 bases between them. The CDR3 DNA sequence: TGCGCCAGCAGCCAAGCAGGGCGTGAAAAACTGTTTTTT. Translating gives CASSQAGREKLFF.

This chain joins TRBV5-1 and TRBJ1-4, with D possibly being TRBD1 (5 bases). This CDR3 contains 16 residues. V was pared by 0 bases and J by 13 bases, with 22 bases between. The germline CDR1 and CDR2 sequences are SGHRS and YFSETQ. The CDR3, as DNA: TGCGCCAGCAGCTTGGACCCCGGGACTGGCTTTCTGGGACTGTTTTTT. Protein: CASSLDPGTGFLGLFF.

This chain uses TRBV6-5 with TRBJ2-3; 7 bases agree with TRBD1. Losses at the gene ends were 2 bases for V and 2 bases for J; bases not matched to a gene: 4. Germline values: CDR1 MNHEY, CDR2 SVGAGI. CDR3 length: 15 residues. This CDR3 is CASSYHRGVTDTQYF. The CDR3 DNA sequence: TGTGCCAGCAGTTACCACAGGGGAGTCACAGATACGCAGTATTTT.

A single count supports this clone. J is TRBJ2-3 and V is TRBV5-6; 10 nucleotides line up with TRBD1. The CDR3 covers 13 residues. In germline, CDR1 is SGHDT, CDR2 YYEEEE. With 2 bases clipped from V and 9 bases from J, the junction kept 3 bases outside the gene matches. The CDR3 sequence is CASSFEGQGTQYF. The CDR3 DNA reads TGTGCCAGCAGCTTCGAGGGACAGGGGACGCAGTATTTT.

This sequence joins TRBV5-1 and TRBJ1-2; 9 nucleotides line up with TRBD1. This CDR3 region has 14 residues. Germline-derived CDR1 and CDR2 are SGHRS and YFSETQ. V shed 0 bases and J 5 bases; nucleotides not matched to a gene: 2. CDR3 nucleotides: TGCGCCAGCAGCTTGGGGGACAGGGAATATGGCTACACCTTC. Translation gives CASSLGDREYGYTF.

CDR3 sequence reads: CASNGGLTDTQYF. In DNA form, the CDR3 reads TGTGCCAGTAATGGGGGACTCACAGATACGCAGTATTTT. The rearrangement links TRBV19 to TRBJ2-3; tentatively, D is TRBD2 (6 bases). CDR1 and CDR2 (germline): LNHDA, SQIVND (reference sequence). V shed 7 bases and J shed 2 bases, with 10 bases lying between them. The CDR3 covers 13 residues.

The V gene is TRBV7-9, the J gene TRBJ2-5; 16 bases are a match to TRBD2. This CDR3 region has 17 residues. CDR1 SEHNR and CDR2 FQNEAQ come from the germline V gene (reference sequence). V lost 5 bases, J lost 5 bases, and 8 bases stayed unmatched. The CDR3 nucleotides read TGTGCCAGCAGCCCCGGGACTAGCGGGGGGGCCGGTGAGACCCAGTACTTC. Amino acid sequence: CASSPGTSGGAGETQYF.

The gene calls are TRBV7-2 and TRBJ2-3; perhaps TRBD1 as D (5 bases). CDR1 and CDR2 from the germline V gene are SGHTA and FQGNSA. V was shortened by 6 bases and J by 2 bases, with 15 bases between the two germline ends. This CDR3 contains 15 residues. The CDR3 here is CASSGHMIFTDTQYF. Written as DNA, the CDR3 is TGTGCCAGCAGTGGACACATGATTTTCACAGATACGCAGTATTTT.

The V call is TRBV6-1, the J call TRBJ1-5, with D unresolved. V lost 2 bases and J 4 bases, leaving 21 bases between the germline ends. This CDR3 is built from 18 residues. In germline, CDR1 is MNHNS, CDR2 SASEGT. The CDR3 here is CASSESGRLRRANQPQHF. In nucleotides, the CDR3 is TGTGCCAGCAGTGAAAGCGGACGGCTACGAAGGGCTAATCAGCCCCAGCATTTT.

There are a few counts of this clone. The chain employs TRBV7-9 and TRBJ1-2, with D perhaps matching TRBD1 (6 bases). The V gene lost 6 bases and the J gene lost 7 bases, with 15 bases spanning the gap. The CDR3 is 13 residues long. Germline-derived CDR1 and CDR2 are SEHNR and FQNEAQ (reference sequence). CDR3 in DNA: TGTGCCAGCAGTCCGACAGGTCCCTCTGGCTACACCTTC. It encodes CASSPTGPSGYTF.

The chain uses TRBV19 and TRBJ2-1, with D possibly TRBD1 on 6 matching bases. From germline, CDR1 is LNHDA and CDR2 SQIVND (reference sequence). Between the trimmed V and J ends, which lost 3 bases and 1 base, there was a span of 10 bases. There are 15 residues in the CDR3. The chain's CDR3 is CASSIGQRSYNEQFF. The CDR3 DNA sequence: TGTGCCAGTAGTATTGGACAGCGGTCCTACAATGAGCAGTTCTTC.

The rearrangement joins TRBV29-1 to TRBJ2-3, with D possibly matching TRBD1 (6 bases). This CDR3 has 14 amino acids. Germline V gene data show CDR1 as SQVTM and CDR2 as ANQGSEA. Trimming cost V 0 bases and J 2 bases, with 9 bases left between them. For the CDR3, the DNA is TGCAGCGTTGAAGAGGGGGCGCACACAGATACGCAGTATTTT. Amino acids: CSVEEGAHTDTQYF.

The chain is built from TRBV28 and TRBJ1-2; TRBD1 aligns across 7 bases. The trim removed 5 bases at V and 7 bases at J, leaving 4 bases unmatched. CDR3 length: 12 amino acids. Germline loops: CDR1 MDHEN, CDR2 SYDVKM. CDR3 amino acids: CASSIQGGGYTF. The CDR3 DNA is TGTGCCAGCAGTATTCAGGGGGGTGGCTACACCTTC.

This chain joins TRBV19 and TRBJ1-5, with 7 nucleotides matching TRBD1. The CDR3 consists of 14 residues. Germline V gives CDR1 LNHDA, CDR2 SQIVND (reference sequence). The V segment lost 5 bases and the J segment 4 bases; nucleotides outside the gene matches: 5. The CDR3 sequence is CASSVGQQNQPQHF. CDR3 nucleotide sequence: TGTGCCAGTAGTGTGGGACAGCAAAATCAGCCCCAGCATTTT.